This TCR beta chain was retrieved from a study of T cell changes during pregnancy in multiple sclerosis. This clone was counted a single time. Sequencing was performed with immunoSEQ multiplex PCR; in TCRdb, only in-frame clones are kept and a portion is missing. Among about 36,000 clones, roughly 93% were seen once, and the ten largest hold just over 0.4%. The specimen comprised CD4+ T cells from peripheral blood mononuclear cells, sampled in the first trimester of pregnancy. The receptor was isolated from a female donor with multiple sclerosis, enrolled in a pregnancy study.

The CDR3 reads CASSEGGLSGNTIYF. As DNA, the CDR3 is TGTGCCAGCAGTGAAGGAGGGCTCTCTGGAAACACCATATATTTT. The rearrangement uses TRBV6-1 and TRBJ1-3; D gene uncertain. This CDR3 is 15 amino acids long. Trimming took off 1 base at V and 0 bases at J, with 7 bases between the two ends. CDR1 is MNHNS and CDR2 is SASEGT in the germline V gene.